The source of this T cell receptor (beta chain) is a study of T cells after yellow fever vaccination. 5'RACE template switching generated TCR cDNA, adding a universal primer site and UMIs. TCRdb passed the 5' RACE reads through MiXCR, listing each CDR3 protein once. The sample carries about 580,000 distinct CDR3 sequences, less than 20% recorded once. Overall study findings and caveats: A small share of clonotypes appeared in both CD4 and CD8 compartments.

This clonotype was seen a handful of times. The target antigen is unknown. Per germline, CDR1 SGDLS and CDR2 YYNGEE. The CDR3 length is 13 residues. V was shortened by 4 bases and J by 3 bases, with 10 bases between the two germline ends. The J gene is TRBJ1-1, the V gene TRBV9; D may be TRBD1 (5 bases). The sequencing used PBMCs, collected about 5 days after the first yellow fever vaccination. The receptor was derived from a man younger than 35 who received the YFV17D yellow fever vaccine. CDR3: CASSFRVHTEAFF. In nucleotides, the CDR3 is TGTGCCAGCAGCTTCAGGGTCCACACTGAAGCTTTCTTT.